The clone carrying this T cell receptor beta chain came up a few times. Its antigen remains unknown. This specimen comes from a study of identical twins. Trimming took off 1 base at V and 6 bases at J, with 9 bases between the two ends. The CDR3 totals 13 residues. Germline V lookup: CDR1 SGHTA, CDR2 FQGNSA. A universal primer site was added by template switching, and unique molecular identifiers were carried by the cDNA. Each CDR3 protein is one row after TCRdb ran MiXCR on the 5' RACE reads. Of roughly 200,000 distinct CDR3 sequences in the sample, around 8% were seen once. General study findings and limits: Invariant cells of the MAIT and iNKT types might have partly distorted the zero-insertion analyses. Out-of-frame alpha sequences common to twins were enriched for low generation probability. Insertions were fewer in abundant cord blood beta clonotypes, whereas memory repertoires showed none of this pattern.

This sample was also put to use in a study of yellow fever vaccine responses in identical twins.

The receptor's source is a woman aged 18-35 years in good health. Sequenced sample: memory (CD45RO+) T cells sorted from blood. The chain joins TRBV7-2 to TRBJ1-1; no clear D gene. CDR3 sequence: CASSLGALPEAFF. CDR3 nucleotides: TGTGCCAGCAGCTTAGGAGCATTACCTGAAGCTTTCTTT.